Here is one T cell receptor beta chain with its context. What it binds is not known. Some clones are missing from TCRdb's copy, which holds only in-frame ones; the method was immunoSEQ multiplex PCR. The sample lists around 190,000 clones, approximately 86% occurring once. The record originates from a study of T cell responses to AZD1222 COVID-19 vaccine. Study conclusions and caveats: Regions 160-218 and 743-854 held dominance among vaccine-associated CD4 TCRs, which spanned spike. The sample set comprised mostly white British donors with more females, and clonal diversity was possibly underestimated. Sampling captured repertoires only after the peak T cell response.

The CDR3 is 14 residues long. V was pared by 0 bases and J by 1 base, with 5 bases between. Germline lookup yields CDR1 MNHEY and CDR2 SVGAGI. The source is an adult who received the AZD1222 COVID-19 vaccine. This chain uses TRBV6-5 with TRBJ2-3; D is uncertain. The specimen comprised peripheral blood, sampled 28 days after the second AZD1222 dose. The CDR3 DNA is TGTGCCAGCAGTTACTCAGGACGCACAGATACGCAGTATTTT. Residues: CASSYSGRTDTQYF.